The clone carrying this T cell receptor (beta chain) has more than one count but fewer than ten. Antigen unknown. The germline V gene encodes CDR1 GTSNPN and CDR2 SVGIG (reference sequence). The V gene lost 0 bases and the J gene lost 4 bases, with 9 bases spanning the gap. There are 13 residues in the CDR3. The data belong to a study of cytomegalovirus exposure and HLA in healthy donors. PCR employed 60 Vbeta and 13 Jbeta primers. The table came from immunoSEQ multiplex PCR; TCRdb's copy has only in-frame clones and leaves some out. In the table there are under 200,000 clones, roughly 73% of which are singletons. The study's findings and limits: Accurate prediction of HLA-A and HLA-B alleles (for most subjects) was reportedly achieved from TCR beta sequences.

This rearrangement joins TRBV30 to TRBJ1-1, with D perhaps TRBD1 (5 bases). This receptor was obtained from a woman aged 25 to 45 in good health and CMV-seronegative. The sample was PBMCs. CDR3 nucleotides: TGTGCCTGGAGTGTTGCGGGGCCCACTGAAGCTTTCTTT. Amino acids: CAWSVAGPTEAFF.